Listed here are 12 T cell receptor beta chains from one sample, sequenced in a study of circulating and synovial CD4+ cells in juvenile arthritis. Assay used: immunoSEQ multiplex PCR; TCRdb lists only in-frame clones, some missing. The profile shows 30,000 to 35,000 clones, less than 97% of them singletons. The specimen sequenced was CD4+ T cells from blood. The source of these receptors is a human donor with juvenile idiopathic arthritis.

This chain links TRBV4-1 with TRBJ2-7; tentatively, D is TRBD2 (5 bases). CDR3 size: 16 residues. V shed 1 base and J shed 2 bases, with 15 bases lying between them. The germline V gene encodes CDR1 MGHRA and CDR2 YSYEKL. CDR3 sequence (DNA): TGCGCCAGCAGCCAAGGGAACCGGGGTATCACCTACGAGCAGTACTTC. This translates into CASSQGNRGITYEQYF.

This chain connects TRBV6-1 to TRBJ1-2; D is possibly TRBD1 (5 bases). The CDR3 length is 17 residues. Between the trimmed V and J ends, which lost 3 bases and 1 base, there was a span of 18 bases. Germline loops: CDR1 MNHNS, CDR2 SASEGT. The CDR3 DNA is TGTGCCAGCAGTGAGGAGGCGGGGCCTCTCGGTAACTATGGCTACACCTTC. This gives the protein CASSEEAGPLGNYGYTF.

The CDR3 here is CASSPTSGPYNEQFF. The DNA for the CDR3 is TGTGCCAGCAGCCCGACTAGCGGACCCTACAATGAGCAGTTCTTC. V gene TRBV7-9 combines with J gene TRBJ2-1, with 9 bases that match TRBD2. J lost 2 bases, V lost 5 bases, and 4 bases had no gene match. This CDR3 contains 15 residues. Germline V lookup: CDR1 SEHNR, CDR2 FQNEAQ (reference sequence).

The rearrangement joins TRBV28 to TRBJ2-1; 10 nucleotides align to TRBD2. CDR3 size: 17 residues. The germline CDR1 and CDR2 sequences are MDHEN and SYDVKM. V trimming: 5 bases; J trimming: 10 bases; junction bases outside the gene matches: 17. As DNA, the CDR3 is TGTGCCAGCAGTCCATCCATAGCGGGGGGCCACTTATGGGAGCAGTTCTTC. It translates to CASSPSIAGGHLWEQFF.

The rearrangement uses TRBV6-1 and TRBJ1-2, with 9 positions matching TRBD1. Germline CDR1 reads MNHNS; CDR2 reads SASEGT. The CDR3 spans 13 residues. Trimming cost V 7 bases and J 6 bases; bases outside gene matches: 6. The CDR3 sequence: CASNTGGGHGYTF. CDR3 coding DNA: TGTGCCAGCAACACAGGGGGCGGGCATGGCTACACCTTC.

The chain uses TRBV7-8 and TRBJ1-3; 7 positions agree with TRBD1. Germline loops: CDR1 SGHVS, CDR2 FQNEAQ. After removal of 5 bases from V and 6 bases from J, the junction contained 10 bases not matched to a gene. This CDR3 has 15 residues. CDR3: CASSLNRGGENTIYF. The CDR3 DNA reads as TGTGCCAGCAGCCTAAACAGGGGTGGAGAAAACACCATATATTTT.

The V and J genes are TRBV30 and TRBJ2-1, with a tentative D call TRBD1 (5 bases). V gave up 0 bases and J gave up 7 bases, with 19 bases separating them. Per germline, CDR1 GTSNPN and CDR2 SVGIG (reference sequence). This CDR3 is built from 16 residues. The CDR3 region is CAWSVQVIFSSNEQFF. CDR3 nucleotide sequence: TGTGCCTGGAGTGTACAGGTTATATTCTCGTCGAATGAGCAGTTCTTC.

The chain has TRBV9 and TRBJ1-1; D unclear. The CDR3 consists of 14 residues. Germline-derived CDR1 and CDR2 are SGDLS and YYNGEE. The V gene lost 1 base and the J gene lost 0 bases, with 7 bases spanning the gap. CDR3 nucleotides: TGTGCCAGCAGCGTACTCGGGGTGAACACTGAAGCTTTCTTT. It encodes CASSVLGVNTEAFF.

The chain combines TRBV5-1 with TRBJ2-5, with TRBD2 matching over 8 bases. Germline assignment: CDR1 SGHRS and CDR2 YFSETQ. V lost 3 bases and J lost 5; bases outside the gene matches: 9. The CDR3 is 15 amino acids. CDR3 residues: CASSSGAGVGETQYF. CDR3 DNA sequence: TGCGCCAGCAGCTCAGGAGCGGGAGTAGGGGAGACCCAGTACTTC.

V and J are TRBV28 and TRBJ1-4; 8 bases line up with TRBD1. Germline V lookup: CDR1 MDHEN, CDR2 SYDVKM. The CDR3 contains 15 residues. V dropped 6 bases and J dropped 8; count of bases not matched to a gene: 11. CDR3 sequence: CASRPSDRGIEKLFF. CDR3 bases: TGTGCCAGCAGACCGTCTGACAGGGGAATCGAAAAACTGTTTTTT.

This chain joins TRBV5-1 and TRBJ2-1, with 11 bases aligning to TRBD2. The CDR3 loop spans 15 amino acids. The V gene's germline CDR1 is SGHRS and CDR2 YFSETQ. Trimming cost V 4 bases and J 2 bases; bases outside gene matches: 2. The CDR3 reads CASSLAGGTYNEQFF. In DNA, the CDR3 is TGCGCCAGCAGCCTAGCGGGAGGCACCTACAATGAGCAGTTCTTC. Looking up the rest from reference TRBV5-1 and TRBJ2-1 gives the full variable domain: KAGVTQTPRYLIKTRGQQVTLSCSPISGHRSVSWYQQTPGQGLQFLFEYFSETQRNKGNFPGRFSGRQFSNSRSEMNVSTLELGDSALYLCASSLAGGTYNEQFFGPGTRLTVL.

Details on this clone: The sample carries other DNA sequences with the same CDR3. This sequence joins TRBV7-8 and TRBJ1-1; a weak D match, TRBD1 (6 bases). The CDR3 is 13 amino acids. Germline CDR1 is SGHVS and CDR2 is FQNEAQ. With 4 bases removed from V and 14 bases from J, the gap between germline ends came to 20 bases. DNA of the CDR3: TGTGCCAGCAGCTCTCAAAGGGGGGGAGATGCCTTCTTT. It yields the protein CASSSQRGGDAFF.